These 26 T cell receptor beta chains share one sample of origin, sequenced in a study of cytomegalovirus exposure and HLA in healthy donors (dated by TCRdb to about 2017). Library preparation employed the immunoSEQ multiplex PCR assay. The multiplex PCR relied on a mix of 60 forward primers for TCR Vbeta segments and 13 reverse primers for TCR Jbeta segments. This is the immuneACCESS table as TCRdb keeps it, with only in-frame sequences that have V and J called. A part of the clones is gone; compared with another copy, unresolved V genes explain less than half, and the rest is unexplained. This sample gives around 130,000 clones in total; around 80% of them show up just once. The top ten hold 5.3% of the sample. Sequenced material: PBMCs. The receptors were gathered from a man aged 25-40 years in good health and CMV-seronegative.

This chain connects TRBV6-1 to TRBJ1-5; 7 bases align to TRBD1. Germline V CDR1 and CDR2: MNHNS, SASEGT. The length of the CDR3 is 14 residues. V shed 0 bases, J shed 6 bases, and the junction held 2 bases outside the gene matches. The CDR3 loop reads CASSEARTGQPQHF. Written as DNA, the CDR3 is TGTGCCAGCAGTGAAGCACGGACAGGTCAGCCCCAGCATTTT.

The V and J genes are TRBV7-6 and TRBJ2-7; D ambiguous. CDR3 size: 15 residues. Germline CDR1 is SGHVS and CDR2 is FNYEAQ. V lost 6 bases to trimming and J lost 4 bases, with 19 bases between them. The CDR3 bases are TGTGCCAGCAGTCAAAGAACAGACGGTCGGTACGAGCAGTACTTC. It is translated as CASSQRTDGRYEQYF.

This rearrangement joins TRBV18 to TRBJ2-2; 8 positions agree with TRBD1. The germline gives CDR1 KGHSH, CDR2 LQKENI. The trim removed 3 bases at V and 5 bases at J, leaving 5 bases unmatched. This CDR3 has 15 amino acids. For the CDR3, the DNA is TGTGCCAGCTCACCGGGGACAGGCGATACCGGGGAGCTGTTTTTT. Translating gives CASSPGTGDTGELFF.

A few counts support this clone. V is TRBV6-5 and J is TRBJ1-1; D ambiguous. Trimming shortened V by 6 bases and J by 1 base, and 9 bases separated the two germline ends. CDR3 length: 13 residues. The germline CDR1 and CDR2 sequences are MNHEY and SVGAGI. The CDR3 region has the DNA TGTGCCAGCAGATCCCCGAGGAACACTGAAGCTTTCTTT. This encodes CASRSPRNTEAFF.

The rearrangement uses TRBV4-3 and TRBJ2-2, with a tentative D call TRBD1 (5 bases). CDR3 length equals 15 residues. Germline CDR1 and CDR2: LGHNA and YSLEER. With 0 bases removed from V and 4 bases from J, the gap between germline ends came to 9 bases. The CDR3 region is CASSQESRATGELFF. The CDR3, as DNA: TGCGCCAGCAGCCAAGAAAGCAGGGCCACCGGGGAGCTGTTTTTT.

CDR3 residues: CASSFRGLTRNEQYF. The CDR3 region has the DNA TGTGCCAGCAGCTTCAGGGGGCTTACGCGTAACGAGCAGTACTTC. This chain connects TRBV7-8 to TRBJ2-7, with 8 bases aligning to TRBD1. The CDR3 has 15 amino acids. In germline, CDR1 is SGHVS, CDR2 FQNEAQ. Trimming cost V 3 bases and J 5 bases; bases outside gene matches: 9.

This rearrangement joins TRBV30 to TRBJ1-5, with TRBD1 matching 7 bases. The CDR3 runs 12 residues. Germline V lookup: CDR1 GTSNPN, CDR2 SVGIG (reference sequence). The V gene end was trimmed by 4 bases and the J gene end by 6 bases; junction bases not matched to a gene: 3. The CDR3, as DNA: TGTGCCTGGAACAGGGGCGGTCAGCCCCAGCATTTT. Translated, it gives CAWNRGGQPQHF. The variable domain in full, completed from reference TRBV30 and TRBJ1-5, reads SQTIHQWPATLVQPVGSPLSLECTVEGTSNPNLYWYRQAAGRGLQLLFYSVGIGQISSEVPQNLSASRPQDRQFILSSKKLLLSDSGFYLCAWNRGGQPQHFGDGTRLSIL.

The genes are TRBV5-1 and TRBJ2-2; TRBD1 aligns across 9 bases. The CDR3 is 16 amino acids. Germline V gene lookup returns CDR1 SGHRS and CDR2 YFSETQ. Trimming cost V 4 bases and J 5 bases; bases outside gene matches: 9. The CDR3 region is CASSPNTGGRTGELFF. The CDR3 bases are TGCGCCAGCAGCCCAAATACAGGGGGCCGGACCGGGGAGCTGTTTTTT.

This clone was picked up a small number of times. The V call is TRBV21-1, the J call TRBJ2-2; TRBD2, the D gene given by the table, was not confirmed from the DNA. TRBV21-1 is described as a pseudogene. CDR3 length: 16 amino acids. DNA for the CDR3: TGTGCCAGCAGCAAAGCCCCGTGTCCTAACACCGGGGAGCTGTTTTTT. Translation gives CASSKAPCPNTGELFF.

J is TRBJ2-2 and V is TRBV2; TRBD1 is a possible D gene (5 bases). CDR3 length: 16 residues. The germline V gene has CDR1 SNHLY and CDR2 FYNNEI. V lost 3 bases, J lost 1 base, and 12 bases lay in between. CDR3: CASSDRGPRNTGELFF. CDR3 coding DNA: TGTGCCAGCAGTGATAGGGGCCCCCGGAACACCGGGGAGCTGTTTTTT.

This sequence joins TRBV18 and TRBJ1-2; 7 bases agree with TRBD1. This CDR3 contains 13 residues. The V segment lost 4 bases and the J segment 8 bases; nucleotides outside the gene matches: 7. Germline loops: CDR1 KGHSH, CDR2 LQKENI. The CDR3 loop is CASSHGTVVGYTF. CDR3 coding DNA: TGTGCCAGCTCACACGGGACAGTGGTGGGCTACACCTTC.

The chain combines TRBV28 with TRBJ2-2; 11 bases match TRBD1. CDR3 length equals 15 residues. V lost 10 bases to trimming and J lost 6 bases; unmatched junction nucleotides: 10. CDR1 MDHEN and CDR2 SYDVKM come from the germline V gene. The CDR3: CAIARTGGFPGELFF. The CDR3, as DNA: TGTGCCATTGCCCGGACAGGGGGCTTCCCCGGGGAGCTGTTTTTT.

The chain recombines TRBV4-1 with TRBJ1-1; 7 bases are shared with TRBD1. The germline CDR1 and CDR2 sequences are MGHRA and YSYEKL. CDR3 length: 15 amino acids. Trimming removed 4 bases from V and 0 bases from J; junction bases left unmatched: 5. CDR3 DNA sequence: TGCGCCAGCAGCCCGCGGACAGGTATGAACACTGAAGCTTTCTTT. It translates to CASSPRTGMNTEAFF.

This clone was observed a few times. V gene TRBV19 combines with J gene TRBJ2-3; 8 bases line up with TRBD2. Trimming at V came to 7 bases and at J to 0 bases, leaving 6 bases not matched to a gene. In germline, CDR1 is LNHDA, CDR2 SQIVND (reference sequence). The CDR3 has 15 residues. The chain's CDR3 is CASTPSGSSTDTQYF. The DNA of the CDR3 is TGTGCCAGTACCCCAAGCGGGAGCAGCACAGATACGCAGTATTTT.

This clone was counted once. This chain links TRBV30 with TRBJ2-5; 7 nucleotides agree with TRBD1. The DNA end lines up better with TRBJ2-7; the J call may be wrong. This CDR3 has 13 amino acids. In germline, CDR1 is GTSNPN, CDR2 SVGIG (reference sequence). CDR3 residues: CAWSEWDSYEQYF. CDR3 nucleotide sequence: TGTGCCTGGAGTGAGTGGGACAGCTACGAGCAGTACTTC.

The chain couples TRBV18 to TRBJ1-5; 10 bases align to TRBD1. The germline gives CDR1 KGHSH, CDR2 LQKENI. The ends lost 1 base at V and 6 bases at J; junction bases unmatched: 6. The CDR3 runs to 16 residues. The CDR3 loop reads CASSPRGDRGFQPQHF. CDR3 nucleotides: TGTGCCAGCTCACCACGCGGGGACAGGGGCTTTCAGCCCCAGCATTTT.

A word on this clone: This same CDR3 is encoded by further DNA sequences in the sample. The chain joins TRBV7-2 to TRBJ2-7; tentative D call: TRBD1 (5 bases). The germline gives CDR1 SGHTA, CDR2 FQGNSA. The CDR3 is 15 residues long. V lost 1 base to trimming and J lost 0 bases, with 10 bases between them. CDR3 residues: CASSLGQGSSYEQYF. In nucleotides, the CDR3 is TGTGCCAGCAGCTTAGGGCAGGGAAGCTCCTACGAGCAGTACTTC.

The V call is TRBV6-6, the J call TRBJ2-1; D may be TRBD2 (6 bases). V was clipped by 4 bases and J by 4 bases, with 8 bases between them. Per the germline V gene, CDR1 is MNHNY and CDR2 is SVGAGI (reference sequence). There are 13 residues in the CDR3. CDR3 DNA: TGTGCCAGCAGTTTCGGGACTTACAATGAGCAGTTCTTC. Translating it yields CASSFGTYNEQFF.

This clone was seen a handful of times. The chain employs TRBV28 and TRBJ1-1, with 7 positions matching TRBD1. This CDR3 spans 14 amino acids. Germline CDR1 is MDHEN and CDR2 is SYDVKM. V was clipped by 7 bases and J by 1 base; unmatched bases: 6. CDR3 coding DNA: TGTGCCAGCAAACAGGGGTGGGGGAACACTGAAGCTTTCTTT. It encodes CASKQGWGNTEAFF.

The chain uses TRBV18 and TRBJ2-7; D is uncertain. This CDR3 contains 12 residues. The V gene lost 5 bases and the J gene lost 0 bases, with 5 bases spanning the gap. Germline values: CDR1 KGHSH, CDR2 LQKENI. Here the CDR3 DNA reads TGTGCCAGCTCATCCGGCTCCTACGAGCAGTACTTC. Protein product: CASSSGSYEQYF.

The rearrangement uses TRBV25-1 and TRBJ2-1, with 8 nucleotides matching TRBD1. Germline CDR1 is MGHDK and CDR2 is SYGVNS. After removal of 5 bases from V and 8 bases from J, the junction contained 11 bases not matched to a gene. The CDR3 covers 15 residues. The CDR3 here is CASSSRGQGYYEQFF. The DNA of the CDR3 is TGTGCCAGCAGTTCGCGTGGACAGGGATATTATGAGCAGTTCTTC. Supplemented by reference TRBV25-1 and TRBJ2-1, the full variable domain reads EADIYQTPRYLVIGTGKKITLECSQTMGHDKMYWYQQDPGMELHLIHYSYGVNSTEKGDLSSESTVSRIRTEHFPLTLESARPSHTSQYLCASSSRGQGYYEQFFGPGTRLTVL.

The chain recombines TRBV28 with TRBJ2-7; 10 bases align to TRBD2. Germline V gene data show CDR1 as MDHEN and CDR2 as SYDVKM. The CDR3 sequence is 17 residues long. V shed 4 bases, J shed 6 bases, and the junction held 15 bases outside the gene matches. CDR3 amino acids: CASSSHGGLAGVGEQYF. CDR3 nucleotides: TGTGCCAGCAGTTCCCACGGGGGTCTAGCGGGGGTTGGCGAGCAGTACTTC.

The V gene is TRBV6-6, the J gene TRBJ2-7; 9 bases align to TRBD1. The CDR3 consists of 14 residues. Looked up from germline, CDR1 is MNHNY and CDR2 is SVGAGI (reference sequence). With V trimmed by 7 bases and J by 5 bases, 9 bases remained unmatched. CDR3 region: CASTLQGAADEQYF. Here the CDR3 DNA reads TGTGCCAGCACCCTACAGGGGGCTGCTGACGAGCAGTACTTC.

The chain combines TRBV30 with TRBJ2-7; the D gene is possibly TRBD2 (6 bases). This CDR3 comprises 13 residues. V was shortened by 5 bases and J by 10 bases, with 21 bases between the two germline ends. CDR1 is GTSNPN and CDR2 is SVGIG in the germline V gene (reference sequence). The CDR3 loop reads CAWAEGMTAGQYF. The CDR3 DNA sequence: TGTGCCTGGGCGGAGGGGATGACCGCGGGCCAGTACTTC.

The genes are TRBV7-9 and TRBJ1-5, with 9 bases that match TRBD1. Germline V gene lookup returns CDR1 SEHNR and CDR2 FQNEAQ (reference sequence). The CDR3 spans 14 residues. V trimming: 1 base; J trimming: 6 bases; junction bases outside the gene matches: 1. The CDR3 DNA reads as TGTGCCAGCAGCTTAGGGACAGGGGCTCAGCCCCAGCATTTT. Amino acids: CASSLGTGAQPQHF.

The chain employs TRBV27 and TRBJ2-7; TRBD1 agrees at 8 bases. The CDR3 loop spans 14 amino acids. Germline loops: CDR1 MNHEY, CDR2 SMNVEV (reference sequence). Unmatched junction bases numbered 6, after V lost 6 bases and J lost 2 bases. CDR3 sequence: CASSGTGFTYEQYF. The CDR3 coding sequence is TGTGCCAGCAGCGGGACAGGCTTCACCTACGAGCAGTACTTC.